One and the same sample provided the 17 T cell receptor beta chains below, sequenced in a study of T-cell memory formation after mild COVID-19. MiXCR, run by TCRdb on the 5' RACE reads, gives a single entry per CDR3 protein. The data contain roughly 510,000 distinct CDR3 sequences, 15% to 20% of them singletons. Material: PBMCs or a T cell subset sorted from them (not recorded which). The receptors come from an adult woman who had mild COVID-19 (a few samples of this study predate the infection). Cell type and time point are not known.

This clonotype was detected only a few times. CDR3 DNA sequence: TGTGCCACCAGTGCCCAGGGTTACTACGAGCAGTACTTC. As protein: CATSAQGYYEQYF. V is TRBV24-1 and J is TRBJ2-7, with D possibly being TRBD1 (5 bases). Germline V CDR1 and CDR2: KGHDR, SFDVKD. Trimming took 5 bases from V and 3 from J, leaving 10 bases between them. This CDR3 is 13 amino acids long.

DNA of the CDR3: TGTGCCAGCAGCGGACGGGGACTAGCGGGGACGTACAATGAGCAGTTCTTC. This translates into CASSGRGLAGTYNEQFF. The rearrangement links TRBV11-2 to TRBJ2-1; TRBD2 aligns across 13 bases. V was pared by 5 bases and J by 4 bases, with 8 bases of the junction left unmatched. The CDR3 covers 17 residues. CDR1 is SGHAT, CDR2 FQNNGV, per germline.

This clonotype has ten or more counts. The V gene is TRBV12-3 or TRBV12-4, the J gene TRBJ2-7; D is unresolved. Trimming cost V 5 bases and J 5 bases, with 19 bases left between them. The CDR3 covers 15 residues. In DNA form, the CDR3 reads TGTGCCAGCAGTACGGATGGGAACGGGCCGCACGAGCAGTACTTC. It translates to CASSTDGNGPHEQYF.

This clonotype was detected only a few times. V and J are TRBV12-3 or TRBV12-4 and TRBJ2-1; weak D call: TRBD1 (5 bases). The V end was cut by 5 bases, the J end by 9 bases, with 17 bases between. CDR3 size: 14 residues. CDR3 sequence reads: CASSGASDIGEQFF. The CDR3 DNA sequence: TGTGCCAGCAGTGGGGCTTCGGATATCGGTGAGCAGTTCTTC.

The chain couples TRBV2 to TRBJ2-1; D may match TRBD1 or TRBD2 (6 bases each). V lost 5 bases and J lost 7, with 12 bases in between. Per germline, CDR1 SNHLY and CDR2 FYNNEI. This CDR3 spans 13 amino acids. The chain's CDR3 is CASSWGAGNEQFF. CDR3 coding DNA: TGTGCCAGCAGTTGGGGGGCGGGTAATGAGCAGTTCTTC.

V is TRBV7-3 and J is TRBJ1-1; D not certain. CDR3 length equals 12 residues. V gave up 5 bases and J gave up 1 base, with 5 bases separating them. Germline CDR1 reads SGHTA; CDR2 reads FQGTGA. CDR3 amino acids: CASSNGNTEAFF. The CDR3, as DNA: TGTGCCAGCAGCAATGGGAACACTGAAGCTTTCTTT. Variable domain in full (rest from reference TRBV7-3 and TRBJ1-1): GAGVSQTPSNKVTEKGKYVELRCDPISGHTALYWYRQSLGQGPEFLIYFQGTGAADDSGLPNDRFFAVRPEGSVSTLKIQRTERGDSAVYLCASSNGNTEAFFGQGTRLTVV.

This clonotype has ten or more counts. The gene calls are TRBV5-1 and TRBJ2-2, with D possibly matching TRBD1 (5 bases). Germline V gene lookup returns CDR1 SGHRS and CDR2 YFSETQ. Trimming removed 1 base at V and 1 base at J, with 5 bases between. The CDR3 covers 14 residues. CDR3 nucleotide sequence: TGCGCCAGCAGCTTGACAGGGAACACCGGGGAGCTGTTTTTT. Translating gives CASSLTGNTGELFF. The variable domain in full, with the rest retrieved from reference TRBV5-1 and TRBJ2-2, is KAGVTQTPRYLIKTRGQQVTLSCSPISGHRSVSWYQQTPGQGLQFLFEYFSETQRNKGNFPGRFSGRQFSNSRSEMNVSTLELGDSALYLCASSLTGNTGELFFGEGSRLTVL.

This clonotype was seen repeatedly, ten times or more. The junction differs from germline at one of its ends, possibly a read error. The chain has TRBV5-1 and TRBJ2-7, with TRBD1 matching 9 bases. The CDR3 runs to 14 residues. Germline CDR1 SGHRS, CDR2 YFSETQ. The CDR3 here is CASSLGGDRDPPKF. The CDR3 DNA reads TGCGCCAGCAGCTTGGGAGGGGACAGGGACCCCCCGAAGTTC. The entire variable domain, with the rest obtained from reference TRBV5-1 and TRBJ2-7, is as follows: KAGVTQTPRYLIKTRGQQVTLSCSPISGHRSVSWYQQTPGQGLQFLFEYFSETQRNKGNFPGRFSGRQFSNSRSEMNVSTLELGDSALYLCASSLGGDRDPPKFGPGTRLTVT.

This clonotype was seen more than once but under ten times. J is TRBJ1-2 and V is TRBV2; D call uncertain. V was shortened by 0 bases and J by 8 bases, with 10 bases between the two germline ends. Germline CDR1 reads SNHLY; CDR2 reads FYNNEI. This CDR3 is 13 amino acids long. This chain's CDR3 is CASSEAHVPGYTF. CDR3 sequence (DNA): TGTGCCAGCAGTGAAGCCCATGTCCCAGGCTACACCTTC.

This clonotype was seen a few times. The V gene is TRBV20-1, the J gene TRBJ2-1, with TRBD2 matching over 7 bases. V trimming: 5 bases; J trimming: 5 bases; junction bases outside the gene matches: 3. The CDR3 consists of 12 residues. From germline, CDR1 is DFQATT and CDR2 SNEGSKA (reference sequence). CDR3 region: CSAAGRHNEQFF. CDR3 in DNA: TGCAGTGCTGCCGGGAGGCACAATGAGCAGTTCTTC.

This clonotype turned up a few times. The V gene is TRBV29-1, the J gene TRBJ1-2; TRBD1 might be the D (5 bases). V was trimmed by 4 bases and J by 1 base, leaving 16 bases between them. CDR1 and CDR2 from the germline V gene are SQVTM and ANQGSEA. The CDR3 runs to 15 residues. Here the CDR3 DNA reads TGCAGCGTTGGAATGGGACGGAATTTTAACTATGGCTACACCTTC. Protein: CSVGMGRNFNYGYTF.

The chain joins TRBV24-1 to TRBJ2-1, with TRBD1 matching 11 bases. The germline V gene encodes CDR1 KGHDR and CDR2 SFDVKD. The CDR3 spans 15 residues. Trimming removed 6 bases from V and 6 bases from J; junction bases left unmatched: 6. The CDR3 is CATSQGQGATNEQFF. The DNA of the CDR3 is TGTGCCACCAGTCAAGGACAGGGGGCGACCAATGAGCAGTTCTTC.

A few counts support this clonotype. The J gene is TRBJ1-4, the V gene TRBV5-5; D gene unclear. Germline V gives CDR1 SGHKS, CDR2 YYEKEE (reference sequence). The CDR3 runs 15 residues. The V end was cut by 3 bases, the J end by 7 bases, with 16 bases between. The CDR3 reads CASSSTDLPGEKLFF. The CDR3 nucleotides are TGTGCCAGCAGCTCTACTGACTTACCAGGTGAAAAACTGTTTTTT.

The chain employs TRBV13 and TRBJ2-6; D gene ambiguous. From germline, CDR1 is PRHDT and CDR2 FYEKMQ (reference sequence). The V end lost 7 bases, the J end lost 2 bases, and 6 bases lay between the germline ends. The CDR3 length is 13 residues. In nucleotides, the CDR3 is TGTGCCAGCACAGCGACTGGGGCCAACGTCCTGACTTTC. It codes for CASTATGANVLTF.

This clonotype was counted at least ten times. The V gene is TRBV5-1, the J gene TRBJ2-1, with D tentatively TRBD1 (6 bases). The germline CDR1 and CDR2 sequences are SGHRS and YFSETQ. The CDR3 loop spans 15 amino acids. V lost 4 bases and J 5 bases, leaving 16 bases between the germline ends. CDR3 nucleotides: TGCGCCAGCAGCCCCCTTAATAGACAGGACAATGAGCAGTTCTTC. Translating gives CASSPLNRQDNEQFF. The full variable domain, with the rest looked up from reference TRBV5-1 and TRBJ2-1, is KAGVTQTPRYLIKTRGQQVTLSCSPISGHRSVSWYQQTPGQGLQFLFEYFSETQRNKGNFPGRFSGRQFSNSRSEMNVSTLELGDSALYLCASSPLNRQDNEQFFGPGTRLTVL.

Only a few counts were recorded for this clonotype. V usage is TRBV5-1 and J usage is TRBJ2-1; the D gene is possibly TRBD2 (6 bases). The CDR3 extends over 16 amino acids. CDR1 is SGHRS and CDR2 is YFSETQ in the germline V gene. V shed 5 bases and J shed 10 bases, with 25 bases lying between them. The CDR3 is CASSSHSRDRREEQFF. DNA of the CDR3: TGCGCCAGCAGTTCCCACAGTAGGGACCGGCGGGAAGAGCAGTTCTTC.

This clonotype was seen only a few times. The J gene is TRBJ1-6, the V gene TRBV7-6, with TRBD1 matching over 7 bases. The V gene end was trimmed by 1 base and the J gene end by 4 bases; junction bases not matched to a gene: 4. Germline V CDR1 and CDR2: SGHVS, FNYEAQ. The CDR3 is 16 residues long. Here the CDR3 DNA reads TGTGCCAGCAGCTTAGGCGGACAGGAATATAATTCACCCCTCCACTTT. Its translation is CASSLGGQEYNSPLHF.